What follows is one TCR beta chain and its context. This record belongs to a study of blood T cell repertoires in COVID-19. Background on the study: The origin of the acute and convalescent COVID-19 samples was the United States, Italy and Spain.

The V and J ends lost 11 bases and 3 bases respectively, with 16 bases between them. CDR3 length: 13 residues. In the study's own analysis: For nucleated cells, counts were estimated from reference gene primer amplification. Sequenced by immunoSEQ multiplex PCR; TCRdb stores in-frame clones only, minus some. V and J calls and clone size are as listed in that table; D and trimming were resolved from the DNA. The data hold under 130,000 clones, with about 85% observed a single time. The V gene is TRBV12-3 or TRBV12-4, the J gene TRBJ1-1, with TRBD1 as a possible D gene (5 bases). The sequenced sample consisted of peripheral blood. The TCR sequence derives from a human donor in a cohort sampled during active COVID-19. As DNA, the CDR3 is TGTGCCTCTATGCCCGGGGGTTACACTGAAGCTTTCTTT. Its translation is CASMPGGYTEAFF.